The 8 T cell receptor beta chains given below trace back to one sample, sequenced in a study of T cell repertoires in cytomegalovirus infection. One entry per CDR3 protein results from TCRdb running MiXCR on the reads. The sample carries some 700,000 distinct CDR3 sequences, approximately 34% recorded once. What was sequenced was PBMCs. The receptors stem from a human donor in good health (CMV status not recorded). Some clones in this sample may be carry-over from other donors' samples.

This clonotype was seen ten or more times. This rearrangement joins TRBV7-6 to TRBJ2-3, with 10 nucleotides matching TRBD2. In germline, CDR1 is SGHVS, CDR2 FNYEAQ. J lost 6 bases, V lost 1 base, and 7 bases had no gene match. The CDR3 covers 16 residues. This chain's CDR3 is CASSLEASGGWDTQYF. The CDR3 DNA is TGTGCCAGCAGCTTAGAGGCTAGCGGGGGCTGGGATACGCAGTATTTT.

In its sample, this clonotype was seen a few times. V is TRBV11-2 and J is TRBJ2-1, with 7 positions matching TRBD1. This CDR3 comprises 14 residues. From germline, CDR1 is SGHAT and CDR2 FQNNGV. V shed 3 bases and J 3 bases; nucleotides not matched to a gene: 2. CDR3 coding DNA: TGTGCCAGCAGCTTGGGACAGCACTACAATGAGCAGTTCTTC. Protein sequence: CASSLGQHYNEQFF. Variable domain in full (rest from reference TRBV11-2 and TRBJ2-1): EAGVAQSPRYKIIEKRQSVAFWCNPISGHATLYWYQQILGQGPKLLIQFQNNGVVDDSQLPKDRFSAERLKGVDSTLKIQPAKLEDSAVYLCASSLGQHYNEQFFGPGTRLTVL.

The rearrangement uses TRBV4-1 and TRBJ1-1, with D maybe TRBD1 (6 bases). This CDR3 spans 14 amino acids. Germline V gene data show CDR1 as MGHRA and CDR2 as YSYEKL. V lost 4 bases and J 6 bases, leaving 15 bases between the germline ends. CDR3 coding DNA: TGCGCCAGCAGCCCACATAACGGACAGCCTGAAGCTTTCTTT. It specifies CASSPHNGQPEAFF.

This chain connects TRBV5-6 to TRBJ2-2; 11 bases are a match to TRBD1. Unmatched junction bases numbered 8, after V lost 4 bases and J lost 3 bases. In germline, CDR1 is SGHDT, CDR2 YYEEEE. The CDR3 runs 17 residues. This CDR3 is CASSPGQGARDTGELFF. For the CDR3, the DNA is TGTGCCAGCAGCCCCGGACAGGGGGCGCGGGACACCGGGGAGCTGTTTTTT.

In this sample, this clonotype turned up a few times. This chain's CDR3 is CASSFEGSAYNEQFF. CDR3 DNA sequence: TGTGCCAGCAGCTTTGAAGGGAGTGCGTACAATGAGCAGTTCTTC. The chain links TRBV7-2 to TRBJ2-1, with D tentatively TRBD2 (5 bases). V was pared by 3 bases and J by 4 bases, with 13 bases between. CDR1 SGHTA and CDR2 FQGNSA come from the germline V gene. The CDR3 has 15 residues.

V is TRBV10-3 and J is TRBJ2-2, with 7 bases fitting TRBD2. The V gene end was trimmed by 3 bases and the J gene end by 7 bases; junction bases not matched to a gene: 8. The CDR3 contains 15 residues. Germline V gene data show CDR1 as ENHRY and CDR2 as SYGVKD. The CDR3 protein is CAISEGPSGRGELFF. The CDR3, as DNA: TGTGCCATCAGTGAAGGACCTAGCGGACGCGGGGAGCTGTTTTTT.

The chain joins TRBV6-1 to TRBJ1-5; D is possibly TRBD1 (6 bases). Per the germline V gene, CDR1 is MNHNS and CDR2 is SASEGT. Trimming shortened V by 8 bases and J by 4 bases, and 15 bases separated the two germline ends. The length of the CDR3 is 14 residues. CDR3 bases: TGTGCCAGCCGCGGGACAATGGGGAATCAGCCCCAGCATTTT. This sequence encodes CASRGTMGNQPQHF.

The chain employs TRBV6-6 and TRBJ1-4; 9 bases line up with TRBD1. V lost 1 base and J lost 7; bases outside the gene matches: 4. The CDR3 is made up of 15 amino acids. Germline V gives CDR1 MNHNY, CDR2 SVGAGI (reference sequence). CDR3 amino acids: CASSYWDRVGEKLFF. CDR3 DNA: TGTGCCAGCAGTTACTGGGACAGGGTTGGTGAAAAACTGTTTTTT.